What follows is one T cell receptor (beta chain) and its context. Its antigen is not identified. cDNA libraries of TCR beta carried unique molecular identifiers. About 500,000 cDNA molecules were obtained per 1 to 10 million input T cells. Using its own MiXCR run on the PCR reads, TCRdb lists one record per CDR3 protein. This table holds some 690,000 distinct CDR3 sequences, approximately 30% found once. These data originate in a study of post-analysis software for immune sequencing data. Study in general: Several disease courses (relapsing-remitting, secondary progressive and progressive-relapsing) of multiple sclerosis were included. General study results and limits: Controls had lower frequencies than patients of a handful of TRBV segments, which included TRBV5-6, TRBV5-1 and TRBV20-1. The authors found that F measure strongly co-clustered same-batch samples. A significant reduction in normalized Chao1 diversity was observed in multiple sclerosis patients versus controls.

CDR3 length: 16 amino acids. CDR1 and CDR2 from the germline V gene are MNHEY and SVGEGT. Sequenced input: blood. The chain employs TRBV6-2 or TRBV6-3 and TRBJ2-5; 9 bases line up with TRBD1. The J call may be mistaken, given a closer DNA end match to TRBJ2-7. The receptor's source is a girl between 10 and 17 years old with multiple sclerosis. The CDR3 region has the DNA TGTGCCAGCAGCCTAATACCGGGACAGGGTAGCTACGAGCAGTACTTC. Its translation is CASSLIPGQGSYEQYF.